The 8 T cell receptor beta chains given below trace back to one sample, sequenced in a study of blood T cell repertoires in COVID-19. Libraries were prepared by immunoSEQ multiplex PCR; TCRdb keeps only in-frame clonotypes and omits some of them. The sample holds roughly 260,000 clones; 80% to 90% are singletons and the top ten take around 2.5%. The sample comprised peripheral blood. Receptors originate from a woman in her fifties or sixties with acute or convalescent COVID-19.

The chain carries TRBV3-1 (or the pseudogene TRBV3-2) and TRBJ2-3; 7 bases line up with TRBD1. The ends lost 3 bases at V and 0 bases at J; junction bases unmatched: 3. Germline loops: CDR1 LGHDT, CDR2 YNNKEL (reference sequence). The CDR3 spans 15 residues. CDR3 sequence: CASSQRGQSTDTQYF. The CDR3 DNA sequence: TGTGCCAGCAGCCAGAGGGGACAGAGCACAGATACGCAGTATTTT.

This chain links TRBV27 with TRBJ1-5; TRBD1 agrees at 9 bases. The CDR3 has 14 amino acids. The junction had 6 bases not matched to a gene; V was cut back by 6 bases and J by 6 bases. Germline CDR1 and CDR2: MNHEY and SMNVEV (reference sequence). The CDR3: CASRSQGAGQPQHF. The DNA for the CDR3 is TGTGCCAGCAGGTCACAGGGGGCGGGTCAGCCCCAGCATTTT.

This clone was recorded only once. The rearrangement joins TRBV30 to TRBJ1-5, with D possibly matching TRBD1 (6 bases). Per germline, CDR1 GTSNPN and CDR2 SVGIG (reference sequence). V lost 5 bases, J lost 3 bases, and 11 bases lay in between. The CDR3 loop spans 13 amino acids. CDR3 in DNA: TGTGCCTGGTCTGGACAGATCAATCAGCCCCAGCATTTT. This sequence encodes CAWSGQINQPQHF.

CDR3 nucleotides: TGTGCCAGCAAGTTAGGGGCGGGATTATACGAGCAGTACTTC. Protein product: CASKLGAGLYEQYF. The chain joins TRBV27 to TRBJ2-7; possible D gene TRBD2, 6 bases. The germline CDR1 and CDR2 sequences are MNHEY and SMNVEV (reference sequence). V shed 7 bases and J shed 4 bases, with 17 bases lying between them. The CDR3 extends over 14 amino acids.

The rearrangement joins TRBV4-1 to TRBJ2-7, with 8 positions matching TRBD1. Per germline, CDR1 MGHRA and CDR2 YSYEKL. The CDR3 covers 15 residues. V trimming: 4 bases; J trimming: 4 bases; junction bases outside the gene matches: 9. The CDR3 spells CASSRAGQGAYEQYF. In nucleotides, the CDR3 is TGCGCCAGCAGCCGGGCCGGGCAGGGGGCTTACGAGCAGTACTTC.

This chain links TRBV27 with TRBJ2-5; 8 nucleotides line up with TRBD1. V lost 1 base, J lost 2 bases, and 6 bases stayed unmatched. Looked up from germline, CDR1 is MNHEY and CDR2 is SMNVEV (reference sequence). This CDR3 is 16 amino acids long. The CDR3 DNA reads as TGTGCCAGCAGTTTATTAGGAGGGACAGGACAAGAGACCCAGTACTTC. Translating gives CASSLLGGTGQETQYF.

This chain connects TRBV7-9 to TRBJ2-2, with 9 bases matching TRBD1. With 5 bases clipped from V and 4 bases from J, the junction kept 5 bases outside the gene matches. The CDR3 contains 15 residues. In germline, CDR1 is SEHNR, CDR2 FQNEAQ (reference sequence). The CDR3 coding sequence is TGTGCCAGCAGCCCGGGACAGGGAGGCACCGGGGAGCTGTTTTTT. Translation gives CASSPGQGGTGELFF.

In its sample, this clone was seen a few times. The rearrangement links TRBV10-3 to TRBJ2-4; the D gene is possibly TRBD2 (5 bases). The CDR3 totals 15 residues. Germline lookup yields CDR1 ENHRY and CDR2 SYGVKD. Trimming removed 0 bases from V and 1 base from J, with 7 bases in between. This CDR3 reads CAISESREAKNIQYF. CDR3 sequence (DNA): TGTGCCATCAGTGAGTCAAGGGAGGCCAAAAACATTCAGTACTTC.